This note documents a single TCR beta chain sequence. Its specificity is not known. CDR3 length: 14 amino acids. The germline V gene encodes CDR1 MDHEN and CDR2 SYDVKM. J lost 6 bases, V lost 3 bases, and 6 bases had no gene match. These data come from a study of shared clonotypes between healthy human individuals. The study's findings and limits: Generation probability values for non-shared clonotypes were lower than those for clonotypes shared by all four donors.

The test was conducted at deep level. On sorted subsets, replicate PCRs used roughly 190 ng DNA, or tens of thousands of T cell genomes. This table comes from immunoSEQ multiplex PCR, and its TCRdb copy is limited to in-frame clones, with some not included. The sample lists 1.4 million to 1.5 million clones; roughly 96% were seen once. The clonotype originates from a man between 25 and 39 years old in good health. The sample taken for sequencing was naive CD4+ T cells sorted from blood. Subset meaning: CD45RA+ positively selected. The chain employs TRBV28 and TRBJ2-7; 9 nucleotides match TRBD2. This chain's CDR3 is CASSFLAGSGEQYF. The CDR3 DNA follows: TGTGCCAGCAGTTTTCTAGCGGGATCAGGCGAGCAGTACTTC.